The TCR beta chain described here comes from a study of CD8 T cells in Susac syndrome. Whole-study results and caveats: As the study acknowledged, the number of individuals in its TCR sequencing and HLA analysis was relatively small.

The authors sequenced TCR beta from blood CD8+ and CD4+ T cells. Relapsing-remitting disease, either stable or active, was present in the treatment-naive patients who were the multiple sclerosis controls. TEMRA cells were FACS-enriched, with CD8+ and CD4+ T cells isolated negatively. Reverse transcription of about 0.45 to 1 ug RNA used random hexamers. TCRdb fed the immunoSEQ multiplex PCR reads into MiXCR, producing one record per CDR3 protein. Among approximately 120,000 distinct CDR3 sequences, over 85% were seen once, and the ten largest hold less than 0.4%. Germline-derived CDR1 and CDR2 are MGHRA and YSYEKL. This CDR3 contains 14 residues. Deletions cut 6 bases from V and 4 bases from J, with 16 bases between. For this clonotype: Its target is unknown.

The sequenced sample consisted of CD8+ T cells from PBMCs. This sequence originates from a human donor with multiple sclerosis. The gene calls are TRBV4-1 and TRBJ2-7; a possible D gene is TRBD2 (6 bases). The CDR3 spells CASSPAFGGYEQYF. The CDR3 DNA reads as TGCGCCAGCAGTCCCGCGTTCGGAGGGTACGAGCAGTACTTC.